This T cell receptor (beta chain) was recorded in a study of shared clonotypes between healthy human individuals. Study-level information: Each donor had three CD4 naive, three CD4 memory, two CD8 naive and one CD8 memory plate.

Study observations and caveats: Relative to memory subsets, naive subsets generally showed larger estimated richness.

Genomic DNA per cell subset filled all wells of several immunoSEQ plates. TCRdb's table, derived via immunoSEQ multiplex PCR, lists solely in-frame clones and lacks some. The sample holds around 990,000 clones, 70% to 80% seen once. As for this clone: Its antigen remains unknown.

Division of CD4+ cells produced a CD45RA+ naive subset and a CD45RA-negative memory subset. Germline lookup yields CDR1 MGHRA and CDR2 YSYEKL. Between the trimmed V and J ends, which lost 6 bases and 0 bases, there was a span of 8 bases. The CDR3 length is 13 residues. The source is a man aged 18 to 29 in good health. Some clones in this sample may be carry-over from other donors' samples. Sequencing was performed on memory CD4+ T cells from PBMCs. The sample's subset: CD45RA-negative fraction. V gene TRBV4-1 combines with J gene TRBJ1-1; D gene ambiguous. CDR3 region: CASRLLMNTEAFF. CDR3 DNA sequence: TGCGCCAGCAGACTCCTTATGAACACTGAAGCTTTCTTT.